Shown below are 8 T cell receptor beta chains from a single sample sequenced in a study of CD8+ T cells in alopecia areata. RNA extraction and reverse transcription yielded cDNA as sequencing template. Profiled with immunoSEQ multiplex PCR; TCRdb holds only in-frame clones, not every one. The table records some 130,000 clones, about 60% of them present only once. Sequenced here: CD4+ T cells sorted from blood, sampled at week 0. These receptors were obtained from a human donor with alopecia areata.

The chain joins TRBV6-5 to TRBJ2-7; the match to TRBD2 covers 7 bases. With V trimmed by 6 bases and J by 3 bases, 11 bases remained unmatched. The CDR3 is 15 amino acids. CDR1 is MNHEY and CDR2 is SVGAGI in the germline V gene. Written as DNA, the CDR3 is TGTGCCAGCAGCCCAGCGGGGAATCGTATCTACGAGCAGTACTTC. Encoded protein: CASSPAGNRIYEQYF.

About this clone: One junction end disagrees with the germline gene, perhaps due to a read error. The chain couples TRBV7-2 to TRBJ1-1; a weak D match, TRBD1 (6 bases). The CDR3 has 14 amino acids. Germline V CDR1 and CDR2: SGHTA, FQGNSA. The CDR3 protein is CASSFGGLNTEAFF. The CDR3 region has the DNA TGTGCCAGCAGCTTCGGGGGCCTGAACACTGAGGCTTTCTTT.

The table lists this clone with a few counts. Here the CDR3 DNA reads TGCGCCAGCAGCCAAGTTGGCGGGACAGCTAATGAAAAACTGTTTTTT. As protein: CASSQVGGTANEKLFF. The J gene is TRBJ1-4, the V gene TRBV4-3, with 7 nucleotides matching TRBD1. CDR1 and CDR2 from the germline V gene are LGHNA and YSLEER. The length of the CDR3 is 16 residues. V trimming: 1 base; J trimming: 3 bases; junction bases outside the gene matches: 5.

This clone appeared once. The chain couples TRBV18 to TRBJ1-2, with TRBD1 matching 7 bases. In germline, CDR1 is KGHSH, CDR2 LQKENI. This CDR3 contains 18 residues. V gave up 2 bases and J gave up 8 bases; unmatched junction bases: 20. CDR3 region: CASSPAGTVEDFPMGYTF. CDR3 in DNA: TGTGCCAGCTCACCAGCAGGGACAGTCGAGGATTTCCCTATGGGCTACACCTTC. Filled out from reference TRBV18 and TRBJ1-2, the complete variable domain reads NAGVMQNPRHLVRRRGQEARLRCSPMKGHSHVYWYRQLPEEGLKFMVYLQKENIIDESGMPKERFSAEFPKEGPSILRIQQVVRGDSAAYFCASSPAGTVEDFPMGYTFGSGTRLTVV.

V usage is TRBV6-5 and J usage is TRBJ2-3, with D possibly matching TRBD1 (7 bases). Per germline, CDR1 MNHEY and CDR2 SVGAGI. V lost 6 bases, J lost 6 bases, and 19 bases lay in between. CDR3 length equals 15 residues. CDR3 in DNA: TGTGCCAGCAGCCAGGGGGGACCCATGGCTGATACGCAGTATTTT. Its translation is CASSQGGPMADTQYF.

The chain is built from TRBV5-6 and TRBJ1-3, with unresolved D. CDR1 SGHDT and CDR2 YYEEEE come from the germline V gene. Between the trimmed V and J ends, which lost 4 bases and 5 bases, there was a span of 7 bases. The CDR3 spans 12 residues. In DNA, the CDR3 is TGTGCCAGCAGCCGACTCAGAAACACCATATATTTT. It translates to CASSRLRNTIYF.

The rearrangement links TRBV10-3 to TRBJ1-1; the match to TRBD1 covers 8 bases. Germline V gene lookup returns CDR1 ENHRY and CDR2 SYGVKD. The CDR3 has 13 amino acids. J gave up 3 bases and V 7 bases, and 4 bases lay outside the gene matches. CDR3 DNA sequence: TGTGCCATCACCCAGGACAGGGACACTGAAGCTTTCTTT. Its translation: CAITQDRDTEAFF.

This chain links TRBV30 with TRBJ2-7, with TRBD1 matching 9 bases. This CDR3 is 15 amino acids long. The ends lost 1 base at V and 2 bases at J; junction bases unmatched: 6. The germline V gene encodes CDR1 GTSNPN and CDR2 SVGIG (reference sequence). The CDR3 nucleotides read TGTGCCTGGAGTGCCCCGGGACAGGGAACCTACGAGCAGTACTTC. Translated: CAWSAPGQGTYEQYF.